The sequence of this T cell receptor beta chain was determined in a study of blood T cell repertoires in COVID-19. The protocol was immunoSEQ multiplex PCR, while the TCRdb copy is restricted to in-frame clones and leaves out a portion. The sample holds 200,000 to 300,000 clones; approximately 85% are singletons and the top ten take 4.7%. Trimming left V 10 bases short and J 7 bases short, with 25 bases between. Germline V gene data show CDR1 as SGHAT and CDR2 as FQNNGV. CDR3 length: 16 residues. The origin of this receptor is a woman aged 65 to 85 with acute or convalescent COVID-19. The sequenced sample was peripheral blood. The V and J genes are TRBV11-2 and TRBJ2-2, with D perhaps matching TRBD2 (7 bases). The DNA for the CDR3 is TGTGCCATCCCGACGGGGGGCGCGTTTTTCGGCGGGGAGCTGTTTTTT. Its translation is CAIPTGGAFFGGELFF.